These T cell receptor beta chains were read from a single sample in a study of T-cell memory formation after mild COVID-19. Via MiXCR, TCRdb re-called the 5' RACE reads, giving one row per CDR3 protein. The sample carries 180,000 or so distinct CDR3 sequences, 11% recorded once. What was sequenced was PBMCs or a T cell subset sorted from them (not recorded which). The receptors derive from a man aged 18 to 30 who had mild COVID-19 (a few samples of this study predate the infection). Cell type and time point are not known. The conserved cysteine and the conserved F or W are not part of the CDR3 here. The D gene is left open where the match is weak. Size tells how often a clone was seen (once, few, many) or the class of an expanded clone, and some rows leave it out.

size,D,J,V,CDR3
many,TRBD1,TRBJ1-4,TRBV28,ASSNRGVNEKLF
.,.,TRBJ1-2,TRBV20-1,SAGAGASGYT
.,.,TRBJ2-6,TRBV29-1,SVAGAGANVLT
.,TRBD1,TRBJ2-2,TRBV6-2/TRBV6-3,ASSYRGQSTGELF
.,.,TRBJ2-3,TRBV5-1,ASSALAFSSTDTQY
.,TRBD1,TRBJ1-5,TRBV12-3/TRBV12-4,ASTRDRTNQPQH
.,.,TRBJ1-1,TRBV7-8,ASSFRGENTEAF
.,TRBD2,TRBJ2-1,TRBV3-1,ASSRAGYEQF
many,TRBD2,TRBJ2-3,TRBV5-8,ASRWTSGGHPFSTDTQY
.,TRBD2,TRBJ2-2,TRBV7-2,ASSLRFGGVRTGELF
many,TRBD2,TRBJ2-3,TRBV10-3,AISPLAGGTDTQY
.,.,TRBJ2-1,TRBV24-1,ATSGFQGAAYNEQF
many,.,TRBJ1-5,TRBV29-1,SVMTGGNQPQH
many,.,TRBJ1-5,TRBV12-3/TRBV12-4,ASSPSPDQPQH
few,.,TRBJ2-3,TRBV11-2,ASSKFGDTQY
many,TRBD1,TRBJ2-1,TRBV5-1,ASSLPGQTNNEQF
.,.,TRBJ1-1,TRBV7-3,ASSLNREGEAF